This T cell receptor (beta chain) came from a study of cytomegalovirus exposure and HLA in healthy donors. Whole-study context: Across 300 to 400 genotyped donors, 81% landed in the Caucasian-associated ancestry cluster.

Notes on the study in general: Several V segments, TRBV6-2 and TRBV6-3 among them, could not be told apart and were dropped.

The CDR3 is 15 residues long. Germline CDR1 LGHNA, CDR2 YSLEER. V was trimmed by 0 bases and J by 3 bases, leaving 9 bases between them. PCR primers comprised 60 Vbeta and 13 Jbeta primers. Profiled with immunoSEQ multiplex PCR; TCRdb holds only in-frame clones, not every one. The table lists about 88,000 clones. Points on this clone: Its antigen is unidentified.

Sample: PBMCs. This TCR was sampled from a girl between 10 and 17 years old in good health and CMV-seropositive. The chain links TRBV4-3 to TRBJ1-5, with D unclear. CDR3 in DNA: TGCGCCAGCAGCCAAGATTGGAGCGACAATCAGCCCCAGCATTTT. This codes for CASSQDWSDNQPQHF.